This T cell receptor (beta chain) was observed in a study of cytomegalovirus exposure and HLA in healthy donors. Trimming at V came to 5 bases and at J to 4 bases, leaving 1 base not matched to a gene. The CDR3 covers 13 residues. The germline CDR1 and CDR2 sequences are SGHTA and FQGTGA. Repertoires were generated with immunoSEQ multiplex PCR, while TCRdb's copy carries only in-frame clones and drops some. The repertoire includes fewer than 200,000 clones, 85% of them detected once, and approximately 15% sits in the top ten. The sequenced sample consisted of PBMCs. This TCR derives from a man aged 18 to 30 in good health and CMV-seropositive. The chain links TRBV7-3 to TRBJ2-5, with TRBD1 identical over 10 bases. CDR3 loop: CASSRTGGETQYF. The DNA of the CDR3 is TGTGCCAGCAGCCGGACAGGGGGAGAGACCCAGTACTTC.